This T cell receptor (beta chain) came from a study of T cell changes during pregnancy in multiple sclerosis. TCRdb keeps only in-frame clones here, not all; method: immunoSEQ multiplex PCR. Altogether around 75,000 clones are present, more than 80% being singletons, with the ten largest covering approximately 0.88%. The CDR3 contains 13 residues. The V end was cut by 4 bases, the J end by 2 bases, with 6 bases between. In germline, CDR1 is MDHEN, CDR2 SYDVKM. The sequences come from peripheral blood, collected in the first trimester of pregnancy. The chain recombines TRBV28 with TRBJ1-5, with D unresolved. This TCR was sampled from a female donor in good health, enrolled as a control in a pregnancy study. The CDR3 loop is CASSSRGNQPQHF. The CDR3 DNA follows: TGTGCCAGCAGTTCGAGGGGCAATCAGCCCCAGCATTTT.